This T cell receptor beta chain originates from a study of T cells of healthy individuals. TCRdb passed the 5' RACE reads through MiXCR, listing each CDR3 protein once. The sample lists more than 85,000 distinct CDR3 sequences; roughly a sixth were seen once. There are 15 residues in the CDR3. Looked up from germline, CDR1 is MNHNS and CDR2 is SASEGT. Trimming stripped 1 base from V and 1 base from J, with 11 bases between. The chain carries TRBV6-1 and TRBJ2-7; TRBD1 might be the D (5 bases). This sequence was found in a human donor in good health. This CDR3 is CASSEGAGWSYEQYF. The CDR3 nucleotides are TGTGCCAGCAGTGAAGGGGCAGGGTGGTCCTACGAGCAGTACTTC.